One and the same sample provided the 9 T cell receptor beta chains below, sequenced in a study of blood T cell repertoires in COVID-19. The method was immunoSEQ multiplex PCR; TCRdb's version includes in-frame clones alone and lacks a portion of them. This sample has roughly 170,000 clones; approximately 79% occur once, and the top ten carry around 24%. The material sequenced was peripheral blood. These receptors were taken from a woman in her 70s with acute or convalescent COVID-19.

In regard to this clone: The sample holds other DNA sequences that translate to the same CDR3. The rearrangement uses TRBV12-5 and TRBJ2-5; 7 positions match TRBD2. CDR1 is LGHNT and CDR2 is FRNRAP in the germline V gene. V dropped 1 base and J dropped 5; count of bases not matched to a gene: 4. CDR3 length equals 14 residues. CDR3 sequence (DNA): TGTGCTAGTGGTTTGGGCGGGAGAGCGGAGACCCAGTACTTC. It codes for CASGLGGRAETQYF.

The rearrangement links TRBV6-5 to TRBJ2-1; TRBD2 is a possible D gene (5 bases). CDR3 length: 14 amino acids. Germline V gene data show CDR1 as MNHEY and CDR2 as SVGAGI. V was pared by 6 bases and J by 6 bases, with 15 bases between. The chain's CDR3 is CASSPTLEGNEQFF. The CDR3 bases are TGTGCCAGCAGCCCCACCCTCGAGGGCAATGAGCAGTTCTTC.

The V gene is TRBV18, the J gene TRBJ2-1; the D gene is possibly TRBD2 (5 bases). Germline CDR1 reads KGHSH; CDR2 reads LQKENI. The CDR3 is 16 residues long. Trimming stripped 1 base from V and 4 bases from J, with 14 bases between. In DNA form, the CDR3 reads TGTGCCAGCTCACCACAGCGGCCCCGTCTTTACAATGAGCAGTTCTTC. This gives the protein CASSPQRPRLYNEQFF.

The chain uses TRBV4-1 and TRBJ2-1; D gene uncertain. CDR3 size: 14 residues. Trimming shortened V by 3 bases and J by 0 bases, and 6 bases separated the two germline ends. Germline-derived CDR1 and CDR2 are MGHRA and YSYEKL. CDR3 DNA: TGCGCCAGCAGCCAGGGCAGCTCCTACAATGAGCAGTTCTTC. It codes for CASSQGSSYNEQFF.

The rearrangement uses TRBV5-1 and TRBJ2-7; 9 bases align to TRBD1. The CDR3 length is 16 residues. CDR1 SGHRS and CDR2 YFSETQ come from the germline V gene. J gave up 1 base and V 0 bases, and 5 bases lay outside the gene matches. The CDR3 is CASSLALTGGSYEQYF. The CDR3 region has the DNA TGCGCCAGCAGCTTGGCATTGACAGGGGGGTCCTACGAGCAGTACTTC.

This clone appeared many times. The J gene is TRBJ1-2, the V gene TRBV30; 8 bases line up with TRBD1. Germline CDR1 is GTSNPN and CDR2 is SVGIG (reference sequence). The CDR3 is made up of 13 amino acids. Unmatched junction bases numbered 5, after V lost 1 base and J lost 7 bases. This CDR3 reads CAWSGQGAFGYTF. The CDR3 DNA reads as TGTGCCTGGAGTGGGCAGGGGGCTTTTGGCTACACCTTC.

This clone appeared a single time. The chain couples TRBV30 to TRBJ1-2; 9 bases map to TRBD1. The CDR3 sequence is 13 residues long. Trimming at V came to 0 bases and at J to 5 bases, leaving 1 base not matched to a gene. Germline lookup yields CDR1 GTSNPN and CDR2 SVGIG (reference sequence). The CDR3 region has the DNA TGTGCCTGGAGTGTAGGACAGGGGTATGGCTACACCTTC. This sequence encodes CAWSVGQGYGYTF.

The genes are TRBV7-3 and TRBJ1-1, with TRBD1 identical over 7 bases. Germline CDR1 SGHTA, CDR2 FQGTGA. The CDR3 sequence is 14 residues long. Trimming cost V 5 bases and J 1 base; bases outside gene matches: 4. CDR3: CASSPAGGNTEAFF. Written as DNA, the CDR3 is TGTGCCAGCAGCCCCGCAGGGGGGAACACTGAAGCTTTCTTT. Complete variable domain (other parts from reference TRBV7-3 and TRBJ1-1): GAGVSQTPSNKVTEKGKYVELRCDPISGHTALYWYRQSLGQGPEFLIYFQGTGAADDSGLPNDRFFAVRPEGSVSTLKIQRTERGDSAVYLCASSPAGGNTEAFFGQGTRLTVV.

The chain uses TRBV30 and TRBJ2-1; 13 positions match TRBD2. The CDR3 has 16 residues. From germline, CDR1 is GTSNPN and CDR2 SVGIG (reference sequence). The ends lost 4 bases at V and 3 bases at J; junction bases unmatched: 6. The CDR3 DNA reads as TGTGCCTGGACCCACGGACTAGCGGGAGTCTACAATGAGCAGTTCTTC. Translating gives CAWTHGLAGVYNEQFF. Drawing the rest from reference TRBV30 and TRBJ2-1, the complete variable domain is SQTIHQWPATLVQPVGSPLSLECTVEGTSNPNLYWYRQAAGRGLQLLFYSVGIGQISSEVPQNLSASRPQDRQFILSSKKLLLSDSGFYLCAWTHGLAGVYNEQFFGPGTRLTVL.